These 26 T cell receptor beta chains were sequenced from one sample in a study of Graves' ophthalmopathy and Graves' hyperthyroidism (dated by TCRdb to the late 2010s). Data came from an Illumina HiSeq 2000. For repertoire sequencing, TCR beta CDR3 regions were amplified from RNA transcripts. HTBI primers and the Qiagen OneStep RT-PCR kit were used in a first-round RT-PCR, which was followed by a second-round multiplex PCR, size selection and purification. The public reads were reprocessed in TCRdb via fastp at Q25 and MiXCR, keeping in-frame beta chains. Identical CDR3 proteins give one entry, which carries the most common genes and DNA. The sample yields about half a million distinct CDR3 sequences; 13% to 15% were counted once. The ten largest clones take up 8% to 10% of the sample. Sequences were obtained from blood. Receptors originate from a woman under 40 with Graves' ophthalmopathy. Donor details come from another sample of the same person, matched by shared clones.

The chain links TRBV30 to TRBJ2-5; possibly TRBD2 for D (6 bases). There are 14 residues in the CDR3. Germline CDR1 GTSNPN, CDR2 SVGIG (reference sequence). The germline V and J ends were trimmed by 1 base and 2 bases, with 11 bases remaining between them. DNA of the CDR3: TGTGCCTGGAGTGGGCTAGCGCTTCAAGAGACCCAGTACTTC. Translating it yields CAWSGLALQETQYF. Full variable domain (remainder filled in from reference TRBV30 and TRBJ2-5): SQTIHQWPATLVQPVGSPLSLECTVEGTSNPNLYWYRQAAGRGLQLLFYSVGIGQISSEVPQNLSASRPQDRQFILSSKKLLLSDSGFYLCAWSGLALQETQYFGPGTRLLVL.

The gene calls are TRBV12-3 or TRBV12-4 and TRBJ2-7; unclear D gene. Trimming took off 6 bases at V and 1 base at J, with 10 bases between the two ends. This CDR3 region has 13 residues. The chain's CDR3 is CASRPTTSYEQYF. DNA for the CDR3: TGTGCCAGCAGGCCTACCACTTCCTACGAGCAGTACTTC.

This clonotype was seen ten or more times. The chain combines TRBV12-3 or TRBV12-4 with TRBJ2-7; D possibly matches TRBD1 or TRBD2 (5 bases each). The CDR3 totals 13 residues. V was clipped by 6 bases and J by 2 bases, with 11 bases between them. CDR3 DNA: TGTGCCAGCAGCTGGGGACCTACCTACGAGCAGTACTTC. Protein sequence: CASSWGPTYEQYF.

This clonotype was found many times. The chain links TRBV5-1 to TRBJ2-5; D possibly matches TRBD1 or TRBD2 (6 bases each). Germline V lookup: CDR1 SGHRS, CDR2 YFSETQ. Trimming removed 4 bases at V and 3 bases at J, with 13 bases between. The CDR3 covers 14 residues. The CDR3, as DNA: TGCGCCAGCAGCGACGGACAGCGGGAAGAGACCCAGTACTTC. Its protein product is CASSDGQREETQYF.

This clonotype appeared a single time. A read error may explain this, as a much larger clone is one base away. V and J are TRBV27 and TRBJ1-2, with unresolved D. Germline V gene sequence: CDR1 MNHEY, CDR2 SMNVEV (reference sequence). V was shortened by 11 bases and J by 13 bases, with 14 bases between the two germline ends. This CDR3 has 9 residues. The CDR3 region has the DNA TGTGCCGCCGGCTATCATCTCACCTTC. Translated, it gives CAAGYHLTF.

Many counts were recorded for this clonotype. This chain connects TRBV30 to TRBJ1-2, with TRBD1 identical over 12 bases. The CDR3 runs to 13 residues. Looked up from germline, CDR1 is GTSNPN and CDR2 is SVGIG (reference sequence). V shed 3 bases and J 7 bases; nucleotides not matched to a gene: 3. CDR3 bases: TGTGCCTGGAGCCGGGACAGGGGGCTTGGCTACACCTTC. This sequence encodes CAWSRDRGLGYTF. The full variable domain, its missing parts supplied by reference TRBV30 and TRBJ1-2, is SQTIHQWPATLVQPVGSPLSLECTVEGTSNPNLYWYRQAAGRGLQLLFYSVGIGQISSEVPQNLSASRPQDRQFILSSKKLLLSDSGFYLCAWSRDRGLGYTFGSGTRLTVV.

This clonotype was counted at least ten times. Mismatch with germline at one junction end may stem from a read error. The genes are TRBV7-9 and TRBJ1-2, with D unclear. In germline, CDR1 is SEHNR, CDR2 FQNEAQ (reference sequence). This CDR3 is built from 13 residues. The CDR3, as DNA: TGTGCCGGCAGCCCCGATAGGGAGGATGGCTACACCTTC. This codes for CAGSPDREDGYTF.

This clonotype was counted many times. V is TRBV20-1 and J is TRBJ1-2, with 7 positions matching TRBD1. The germline V gene encodes CDR1 DFQATT and CDR2 SNEGSKA (reference sequence). V shed 6 bases and J 0 bases; nucleotides not matched to a gene: 4. The CDR3 is 13 amino acids. The CDR3 here is CSAWDSTNYGYTF. The CDR3 DNA is TGCAGTGCCTGGGACAGCACTAACTATGGCTACACCTTC.

The gene calls are TRBV20-1 and TRBJ2-7, with a weak D call TRBD1 (6 bases). This CDR3 region has 12 residues. Trimming removed 4 bases at V and 4 bases at J, with 11 bases between. Germline CDR1 is DFQATT and CDR2 is SNEGSKA (reference sequence). CDR3 amino acids: CSATQGVYEQYF. Written as DNA, the CDR3 is TGCAGTGCTACACAGGGAGTTTACGAGCAGTACTTC.

V is TRBV4-2 and J is TRBJ1-2; D unclear. The V end lost 3 bases, the J end lost 1 base, and 12 bases lay between the germline ends. The CDR3 has 15 residues. Germline V gene lookup returns CDR1 LGHNA and CDR2 YNFKEQ. CDR3 coding DNA: TGTGCCAGCAGCCAGACCAACTCAAATAACTATGGCTACACCTTC. Its translation is CASSQTNSNNYGYTF.

This clonotype showed up many times. This chain connects TRBV7-3 to TRBJ2-5, with 11 nucleotides matching TRBD2. V shed 5 bases, J shed 4 bases, and the junction held 9 bases outside the gene matches. CDR1 SGHTA and CDR2 FQGTGA come from the germline V gene. CDR3 length: 16 amino acids. The CDR3 sequence is CASSLGPLAGAETQYF. CDR3 in DNA: TGTGCCAGCAGCCTCGGACCACTAGCGGGGGCAGAGACCCAGTACTTC.

The V gene is TRBV6-2 or TRBV6-3, the J gene TRBJ1-1, with 8 bases lining up with TRBD1. The CDR3 extends over 15 amino acids. Germline CDR1 and CDR2: MNHEY and SVGEGT. The V gene end was trimmed by 5 bases and the J gene end by 3 bases; junction bases not matched to a gene: 8. CDR3 protein: CASSETGVGDTEAFF. The CDR3, as DNA: TGTGCCAGCAGTGAGACAGGGGTGGGGGACACTGAAGCTTTCTTT.

This clonotype was counted ten times or more. The chain couples TRBV12-3 or TRBV12-4 to TRBJ2-2; D is uncertain. Trimming removed 5 bases at V and 6 bases at J, with 7 bases between. CDR3 length equals 12 residues. The CDR3 DNA is TGTGCCAGCAGTAACACTCCCGGGGAGCTGTTTTTT. This encodes CASSNTPGELFF.

Ten or more counts support this clonotype. This chain connects TRBV12-3 or TRBV12-4 to TRBJ2-7, with 10 bases that match TRBD2. This CDR3 comprises 15 residues. J lost 3 bases, V lost 5 bases, and 7 bases had no gene match. The CDR3 sequence is CASSPSGRADYEQYF. The CDR3 DNA is TGTGCCAGCAGTCCCAGCGGGAGGGCCGACTACGAGCAGTACTTC.

This clonotype was detected ten times or more. Written as DNA, the CDR3 is TGTGCCAGCAGTCCCCGTGCGATCTCGGCTGGAAACACCATATATTTT. As protein: CASSPRAISAGNTIYF. This chain joins TRBV27 and TRBJ1-3; no reliable D call. The germline V gene has CDR1 MNHEY and CDR2 SMNVEV (reference sequence). Trimming removed 5 bases from V and 2 bases from J, with 16 bases in between. CDR3 length: 16 amino acids.

In this sample, this clonotype turned up many times. The V and J genes are TRBV29-1 and TRBJ1-2; D call uncertain. This CDR3 is built from 14 residues. From germline, CDR1 is SQVTM and CDR2 ANQGSEA. V was pared by 0 bases and J by 7 bases, with 15 bases between. The CDR3 coding sequence is TGCAGCGTTGAAGATCCAACGCGGGGATCTGGCTACACCTTC. Its translation is CSVEDPTRGSGYTF.

This clonotype was counted ten times or more. V gene TRBV24-1 combines with J gene TRBJ2-5; either TRBD1 or TRBD2 may supply D (5 bases each). This CDR3 has 15 residues. The V gene lost 5 bases and the J gene lost 1 base, with 13 bases spanning the gap. Germline CDR1 reads KGHDR; CDR2 reads SFDVKD. As DNA, the CDR3 is TGTGCCACCAGTGCTTACGGGACCCCCCAAGAGACCCAGTACTTC. Protein product: CATSAYGTPQETQYF.

This clonotype was observed many times. V is TRBV27 and J is TRBJ2-4; D is uncertain. This CDR3 comprises 12 residues. V was trimmed by 7 bases and J by 0 bases, leaving 4 bases between them. CDR1 and CDR2 from the germline V gene are MNHEY and SMNVEV (reference sequence). The CDR3 DNA sequence: TGTGCCAGCAAGGGAGCCAAAAACATTCAGTACTTC. It codes for CASKGAKNIQYF.

Note on this clonotype: With a much larger clone just one base away, this may be a read error. The V call is TRBV27, the J call TRBJ2-4, with 8 bases identical to TRBD1. The CDR3 runs to 14 residues. V shed 6 bases, J shed 14 bases, and the junction held 15 bases outside the gene matches. Germline lookup yields CDR1 MNHEY and CDR2 SMNVEV (reference sequence). The CDR3 spells CASRWTGSSYEKYF. CDR3 nucleotides: TGTGCCAGCAGGTGGACAGGGAGCTCCTACGAGAAGTACTTC.

This clonotype has at least ten counts. The chain combines TRBV20-1 with TRBJ2-2; D not resolved. Trimming pared 3 bases from V and 8 bases from J, leaving 10 bases between. Germline V CDR1 and CDR2: DFQATT, SNEGSKA (reference sequence). The CDR3 length is 12 residues. The CDR3 is CSASRGGGELFF. CDR3 in DNA: TGCAGTGCTAGCCGTGGTGGTGGGGAGCTGTTTTTT.

This clonotype was observed many times. The V and J genes are TRBV7-8 and TRBJ2-7; D gene unclear. Trimming left V 6 bases short and J 7 bases short, with 19 bases between. Germline CDR1 and CDR2: SGHVS and FQNEAQ. The length of the CDR3 is 14 residues. CDR3 coding DNA: TGTGCCAGCAGTTTGACTGGTAGTTTTAGGGAGCAGTACTTC. This gives the protein CASSLTGSFREQYF.

This clonotype was recorded at least ten times. The gene calls are TRBV27 and TRBJ1-1, with D unclear. From germline, CDR1 is MNHEY and CDR2 SMNVEV (reference sequence). V lost 4 bases and J lost 4, with 16 bases in between. This CDR3 has 15 amino acids. CDR3 coding DNA: TGTGCCAGCAGTTCCCCCCCAGGCGGTACCACTGAAGCTTTCTTT. The encoded protein is CASSSPPGGTTEAFF.

This clonotype was recorded at least ten times. The chain links TRBV6-1 to TRBJ1-1; 8 nucleotides match TRBD1. This CDR3 contains 14 residues. The V gene end was trimmed by 8 bases and the J gene end by 6 bases; junction bases not matched to a gene: 11. Germline CDR1 and CDR2: MNHNS and SASEGT. The chain's CDR3 is CASRVGQGKAEAFF. DNA of the CDR3: TGTGCCAGCCGAGTCGGACAGGGTAAGGCTGAAGCTTTCTTT.

This clonotype occurred many times. The chain recombines TRBV27 with TRBJ2-6; D is unresolved. Trimming stripped 2 bases from V and 0 bases from J, with 5 bases between. The CDR3 runs 15 residues. The germline V gene has CDR1 MNHEY and CDR2 SMNVEV (reference sequence). CDR3 nucleotide sequence: TGTGCCAGCAGTTTAGGCATCTCTGGGGCCAACGTCCTGACTTTC. It yields the protein CASSLGISGANVLTF. Using reference TRBV27 and TRBJ2-6 for the parts outside the CDR3, the full variable domain is EAQVTQNPRYLITVTGKKLTVTCSQNMNHEYMSWYRQDPGLGLRQIYYSMNVEVTDKGDVPEGYKVSRKEKRNFPLILESPSPNQTSLYFCASSLGISGANVLTFGAGSRLTVL.

This clonotype was observed many times. The V call is TRBV29-1, the J call TRBJ1-2; maybe TRBD1 (6 bases). Deletions cut 3 bases from V and 4 bases from J, with 12 bases between. The CDR3 loop spans 13 amino acids. Per germline, CDR1 SQVTM and CDR2 ANQGSEA. The CDR3 spells CSVEGAESYGYTF. Here the CDR3 DNA reads TGCAGCGTTGAGGGGGCAGAGAGCTATGGCTACACCTTC.

This clonotype came up many times. The V call is TRBV27, the J call TRBJ2-7, with a weak D call TRBD1 (5 bases). Germline CDR1 is MNHEY and CDR2 is SMNVEV (reference sequence). CDR3 length: 15 residues. The ends were cut back, 4 bases at V and 4 bases at J, with 17 bases in the middle. The CDR3 DNA sequence: TGTGCCAGCAGTTCTACTTCAGGGAACCTGTACGAGCAGTACTTC. Protein: CASSSTSGNLYEQYF.